A selection of T cell receptor beta chains follows, all from one sample in a study of cytomegalovirus exposure and HLA in healthy donors. Clones were sequenced by immunoSEQ multiplex PCR, and TCRdb holds only the in-frame ones, with some missing. The sample lists around 120,000 clones; roughly 80% were seen once. Sequencing input: PBMCs. The source of these receptors is a middle-aged woman in good health and CMV-seropositive. Each CDR3 is given with its conserved first and last residue. A D gene is named only where the DNA matches it firmly. Not every row has a clone size; where given, it reads once, few, many or a size class.

cdr3_aa cdr3_nt clone_size d_call v_call cdr3_length j_call
CASSIGGNTEAFF TGTGCCAGTAGTATTGGAGGGAACACTGAAGCTTTCTTT . . TRBV19 13 TRBJ1-1
CASSEQGLAGSEQYF TGTGCCAGCAGTGAACAAGGACTAGCGGGAAGCGAGCAGTACTTC . TRBD2 TRBV2 15 TRBJ2-7
CARLRGKGNQPQHF TGTGCCAGGCTAAGGGGAAAGGGCAATCAGCCCCAGCATTTT . . TRBV7-9 14 TRBJ1-5
CASSEGLAGVEEQYF TGTGCCAGCAGCGAAGGACTAGCGGGAGTCGAAGAGCAGTACTTC . TRBD2 TRBV5-4 15 TRBJ2-7
CASSQADGQGEKLFF TGCGCCAGCAGCCAAGCGGACGGACAGGGCGAAAAACTGTTTTTT . TRBD1 TRBV4-3 15 TRBJ1-4
CASSDSGRVSYEQYF TGTGCCAGCAGTGACTCGGGCAGGGTCTCCTACGAGCAGTACTTC . . TRBV6-4 15 TRBJ2-7
CASSQEGAGGTSNYGYTF TGCGCCAGCAGCCAAGAAGGGGCAGGGGGCACCTCTAACTATGGCTACACCTTC . TRBD1 TRBV4-3 18 TRBJ1-2
CASSLEKGGSPLHF TGTGCCAGCAGCTTAGAGAAGGGAGGTTCACCCCTCCACTTT . . TRBV5-5 14 TRBJ1-6
CASSHDPGLAGVSEQFF TGCGCCAGCAGCCACGACCCAGGACTAGCGGGGGTGTCTGAGCAGTTCTTC few TRBD2 TRBV4-1 17 TRBJ2-1
CASSPEGVNQPQHF TGTGCCAGCTCACCAGAGGGGGTCAATCAGCCCCAGCATTTT once . TRBV18 14 TRBJ1-5
CAWSVPVSGGNYGYTF TGTGCCTGGAGTGTACCGGTCTCGGGAGGAAACTATGGCTACACCTTC . . TRBV30 16 TRBJ1-2
CASSQGAYNSPLHF TGTGCCAGCAGTCAAGGGGCCTATAATTCACCCCTCCACTTT . . TRBV25-1 14 TRBJ1-6
CASSPGQGAGETQYF TGTGCCAGCAGTCCGGGACAGGGGGCGGGGGAGACCCAGTACTTC . TRBD1 TRBV5-6 15 TRBJ2-5
CASSLTRGSGSLSYNEQFF TGCGCCAGCAGCTTGACGCGTGGTAGCGGGAGCCTCTCCTACAATGAGCAGTTCTTC . TRBD2 TRBV5-1 19 TRBJ2-1
CASSLEGRDTIYF TGTGCCAGCAGCTTGGAAGGGAGGGACACCATATATTTT . . TRBV5-4 13 TRBJ1-3
CASSRDRQETQYF TGTGCCAGCAGCCGGGACAGGCAAGAGACCCAGTACTTC few TRBD1 TRBV11-2 13 TRBJ2-5
CASRRGAGYNEQFF TGTGCCAGTAGACGGGGGGCCGGATACAATGAGCAGTTCTTC once . TRBV19 14 TRBJ2-1
CASSPTDRAGEKLFF TGTGCCAGTAGTCCAACCGACAGGGCTGGTGAAAAACTGTTTTTT . TRBD1 TRBV19 15 TRBJ1-4
CASSSGTSGMSTDTQYF TGCGCCAGCAGCTCCGGGACTAGCGGCATGAGCACAGATACGCAGTATTTT . TRBD2 TRBV5-1 17 TRBJ2-3
CASAGVLGEKLFF TGTGCCAGCGCGGGGGTGCTGGGGGAAAAACTGTTTTTT . . TRBV7-9 13 TRBJ1-4
CASSVGKGATTNEKLFF TGTGCCAGCAGCGTAGGGAAGGGGGCAACAACTAATGAAAAACTGTTTTTT . TRBD1 TRBV9 17 TRBJ1-4
CASSPGGRQETQYF TGCGCCAGCAGCCCGGGTGGTAGGCAAGAGACCCAGTACTTC . . TRBV5-1 14 TRBJ2-5
CASQFTSSTDTQYF TGTGCCAGTCAGTTTACCTCTAGCACAGATACGCAGTATTTT . . TRBV6-1 14 TRBJ2-3
CASSFTGGPSGNTIYF TGCGCCAGCAGCTTTACGGGGGGCCCCTCTGGAAACACCATATATTTT once . TRBV5-1 16 TRBJ1-3
CASSVGQDLRGYTF TGTGCCAGCAGCGTAGGGCAGGACTTGCGAGGCTACACCTTC . . TRBV9 14 TRBJ1-2
CASSQESQRGDYEQYF TGTGCCAGCAGCCAAGAGTCCCAGCGGGGGGACTACGAGCAGTACTTC once TRBD2 TRBV4-2 16 TRBJ2-7
CSVERGGDEQYF TGCAGCGTTGAACGGGGGGGCGACGAGCAGTACTTC . TRBD2 TRBV29-1 12 TRBJ2-7
CASTPGAGWSYEQYF TGTGCCAGCACGCCTGGGGCAGGTTGGTCCTACGAGCAGTACTTC . . TRBV11-1 15 TRBJ2-7
CASSVGGGGGPYNEQFF TGTGCCAGCAGCGTAGGAGGGGGAGGGGGGCCCTACAATGAGCAGTTCTTC once . TRBV9 17 TRBJ2-1
CASSPLGGRREAYNEQFF TGTGCCAGCAGCCCCCTGGGGGGGCGGCGGGAGGCCTACAATGAGCAGTTCTTC . TRBD2 TRBV7-9 18 TRBJ2-1
CASSKRDRRQETQYF TGTGCCAGCAGCAAAAGGGACAGGAGGCAAGAGACCCAGTACTTC . . TRBV21-1 15 TRBJ2-5
CASTLEGRGSAEAFF TGTGCCAGCACCCTCGAGGGGAGGGGATCCGCTGAAGCTTTCTTT . . TRBV5-4 15 TRBJ1-1
CASSKTGGDYGYTF TGTGCCAGCAGTAAAACAGGGGGCGACTATGGCTACACCTTC . TRBD1 TRBV9 14 TRBJ1-2
CASSLDPRNTEAFF TGCGCCAGCAGCTTGGACCCCAGGAACACTGAAGCTTTCTTT . . TRBV5-1 14 TRBJ1-1
CASTEVGGETQYF TGCGCCAGCACCGAGGTAGGGGGAGAGACCCAGTACTTC . . TRBV5-1 13 TRBJ2-5
CASAPGQGFYEQYF TGTGCCAGCGCGCCGGGACAGGGTTTTTACGAGCAGTACTTC . TRBD1 TRBV7-6 14 TRBJ2-7
CASSDRGSGELFF TGTGCCAGCAGTGATCGGGGGAGCGGGGAGCTGTTTTTT . . TRBV6-6 13 TRBJ2-2
CASSSTGMGTEAFF TGTGCCAGCAGCTCGACAGGGATGGGCACTGAAGCTTTCTTT . TRBD1 TRBV7-3 14 TRBJ1-1
CASSPAYGYNEQFF TGTGCCAGCAGCCCCGCCTACGGTTACAATGAGCAGTTCTTC . . TRBV7-2 14 TRBJ2-1
CASSVGLYLAGGGETQYF TGTGCCAGCAGCGTAGGCCTATACTTAGCGGGAGGAGGAGAGACCCAGTACTTC . TRBD2 TRBV9 18 TRBJ2-5
CASWRRKDTQYF TGTGCCAGCTGGAGGCGGAAAGATACGCAGTATTTT . . TRBV27 12 TRBJ2-3
CAIAPTGGGMQGTQYF TGTGCCATCGCACCGACAGGGGGTGGGATGCAAGGGACCCAGTACTTC . TRBD1 TRBV27 16 TRBJ2-5
CASSVGGSIQYF TGTGCCAGCAGTGTCGGGGGAAGCATTCAGTACTTC few . TRBV6-1 12 TRBJ2-4
CASSIRTGPTDTQYF TGCGCCAGCAGCATAAGGACAGGACCTACAGATACGCAGTATTTT . TRBD1 TRBV5-1 15 TRBJ2-3
CASSAPGQGAQETQYF TGTGCCAGCAGCGCACCGGGACAGGGGGCCCAAGAGACCCAGTACTTC . TRBD1 TRBV7-6 16 TRBJ2-5
CASSSPGQAQETQYF TGTGCCAGTAGTAGCCCGGGACAGGCCCAAGAGACCCAGTACTTC . TRBD1 TRBV19 15 TRBJ2-5
CASSLEGQNQPQHF TGCGCCAGCAGCTTGGAGGGACAGAATCAGCCCCAGCATTTT . TRBD1 TRBV5-1 14 TRBJ1-5
CASSLGQGVATNEKLFF TGCGCCAGCAGCTTGGGACAGGGGGTCGCAACTAATGAAAAACTGTTTTTT . TRBD1 TRBV4-3 17 TRBJ1-4
CALLRDRGREQYF TGTGCCTTACTACGGGACAGGGGGCGCGAGCAGTACTTC once TRBD1 TRBV30 13 TRBJ2-7
CASSIGTVYYGYTF TGTGCCAGTAGTATAGGGACAGTTTACTATGGCTACACCTTC . . TRBV19 14 TRBJ1-2
CASSRGAARMNTEAFF TGTGCCAGCAGCCGGGGTGCAGCGCGTATGAACACTGAAGCTTTCTTT . . TRBV11-2 16 TRBJ1-1
CASSEADRGYEQYF TGTGCCAGCAGTGAAGCTGACAGGGGTTACGAGCAGTACTTC . TRBD1 TRBV6-1 14 TRBJ2-7
CASSRRGVPYEQYF TGTGCCAGCTCGAGGCGGGGAGTCCCATACGAGCAGTACTTC . . TRBV19 14 TRBJ2-7
CASSGRQGHQPQHF TGTGCCAGCAGTGGTCGACAGGGGCACCAGCCCCAGCATTTT . TRBD1 TRBV2 14 TRBJ1-5
CASSVRSTGELFF TGTGCCAGCAGTGTTCGTAGCACCGGGGAGCTGTTTTTT few . TRBV6-4 13 TRBJ2-2
CASSSTRGNYGYAF TGCGCCAGCAGCTCCACCAGGGGGAACTATGGCTACGCCTTC . TRBD1 TRBV5-1 14 TRBJ1-2
CASSLYMNTEAFF TGTGCCAGCAGCCTGTATATGAACACTGAAGCTTTCTTT . . TRBV7-9 13 TRBJ1-1
CASSQVAGTNTGELFF TGCGCCAGCAGCCAAGTTGCGGGGACTAACACCGGGGAGCTGTTTTTT . . TRBV4-1 16 TRBJ2-2
CASSPGDRGRNTIYF TGTGCCAGCAGTCCGGGGGACAGGGGTCGAAACACCATATATTTT few TRBD1 TRBV27 15 TRBJ1-3